The following is a T cell receptor (beta chain) sequence with its context. Its antigen is still unknown. Within the sample, other DNA sequences also encode this same CDR3. CDR3 length equals 15 residues. Germline loops: CDR1 SGHNT, CDR2 YYREEE (reference sequence). Trimming at V came to 0 bases and at J to 2 bases, leaving 3 bases not matched to a gene. The entry originates in a study of shared clonotypes between healthy human individuals. Study observations and caveats: A handful of donors shared around 5.1% of their naive CD4 clonotypes.

Measured with immunoSEQ multiplex PCR; TCRdb has only the in-frame clones, and not every one. The repertoire has under 1,900,000 clones, approximately 98.5% of them found once; the top ten carry around 0.38%. The sequence was obtained from a man younger than 45 in good health. The chain has TRBV5-4 and TRBJ2-7; 9 bases agree with TRBD2. The sample consisted of naive CD4+ T cells sorted from blood. The sample's subset: CD45RA+ positively selected. CDR3 bases: TGTGCCAGCAGCTTGGCAGCGGGAGGAGCCTACGAGCAGTACTTC. Protein: CASSLAAGGAYEQYF.